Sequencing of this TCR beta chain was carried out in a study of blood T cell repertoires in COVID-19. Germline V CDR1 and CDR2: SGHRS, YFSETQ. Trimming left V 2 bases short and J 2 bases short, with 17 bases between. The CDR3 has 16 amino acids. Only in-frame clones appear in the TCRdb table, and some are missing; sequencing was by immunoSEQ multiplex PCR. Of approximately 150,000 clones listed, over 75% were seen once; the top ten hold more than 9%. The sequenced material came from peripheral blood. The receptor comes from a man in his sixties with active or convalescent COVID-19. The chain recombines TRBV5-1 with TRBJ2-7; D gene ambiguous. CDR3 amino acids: CASSLRVHSYPYEQYF. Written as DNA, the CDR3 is TGCGCCAGCAGCTTACGAGTCCATTCCTACCCCTACGAGCAGTACTTC.